This T cell receptor (beta chain) was profiled in a study of T cells in Graves' hyperthyroidism and ophthalmopathy. Ten or more counts support this clonotype. What it recognizes is unknown. Germline loops: CDR1 SEHNR, CDR2 FQNEAQ (reference sequence). This CDR3 is built from 12 residues. Trimming took 3 bases from V and 4 from J, leaving 4 bases between them. The study's findings and limits: Ophthalmopathy was model-predicted a median roughly 6.3 months pre-onset.

Regions amplified from RNA transcripts were the TCR beta CDR3 regions. The HTBI set primed first-round TCR CDR3 RT-PCR. In TCRdb, the multiplex PCR reads were re-called with MiXCR into one record per CDR3 protein. The sample holds roughly 100,000 distinct CDR3 sequences, 47% seen once. Patients were excluded for uncontrolled infection, other autoimmune disease, pregnancy or lactation. Used for diagnoses were clinical symptoms, serum thyroxine and TRAb, thyroid ultrasound and orbital computed tomography. PBMCs were collected from an approximately 9.3 ml volume of fresh peripheral blood. The sequencing sample was made of blood. The gene calls are TRBV7-9 and TRBJ1-5; D unresolved. The TCR originated in a man aged 35-49 years with Graves' hyperthyroidism. CDR3 in DNA: TGTGCCAGCAGCTTTGGGAATCAGCCCCAGCATTTT. It yields the protein CASSFGNQPQHF.